The rows below give T cell receptor beta chains drawn from one sample of a study of T cell responses to AZD1222 COVID-19 vaccine. The table came from immunoSEQ multiplex PCR; TCRdb's copy has only in-frame clones and leaves some out. The sample carries about 56,000 clones, over 80% recorded once. The sample was peripheral blood, taken on day 0 of AZD1222 vaccination. These receptors were taken from an adult in good health. Both conserved end residues are trimmed from each CDR3.

TRBV5-6,TRBJ1-1,ASSFTGMGPEAF
TRBV27,TRBJ2-7,ASRGGYEQY
TRBV5-6,TRBJ1-4,ASSLEPGAFEKLF
TRBV6-6,TRBJ1-3,ASSPYGVGNTIY
TRBV5-6,TRBJ2-1,ASSSALAGVHEQF
TRBV13,TRBJ2-7,ASSLGRASASYEQY
TRBV20-1,TRBJ1-2,SARGRGGYT
TRBV20-1,TRBJ2-7,SASKGIYEQY
TRBV29-1,TRBJ2-5,SVEVQETQY
TRBV29-1,TRBJ2-7,SVEGSSGNPYEQY
TRBV5-1,TRBJ2-3,ASSLASASTDTQY
TRBV5-5,TRBJ2-7,ASSGYGNRYEQY
TRBV2,TRBJ1-1,ASKGQRVSTEAF
TRBV19,TRBJ2-7,ASRLLAGEAYEQY
TRBV3-1/TRBV3-2,TRBJ1-2,ASSQDQGNYGYT
TRBV6-2/TRBV6-3,TRBJ1-1,ASSYPREWNTEAF
TRBV6-5,TRBJ1-5,ASSRQGLDNQPQH
TRBV30,TRBJ2-1,ALSSAQGVEQF
TRBV30,TRBJ1-2,AWSGTDYYGYT
TRBV6-1,TRBJ1-1,ASSEVYRNTEAF
TRBV29-1,TRBJ2-2,SVRTATSGRSGELF
TRBV7-4,TRBJ1-2,ASSEYYFRESGYT
TRBV2,TRBJ1-6,ASSPSQGYNSPLH
TRBV5-6,TRBJ2-3,ASSLRTGGVNGDTQY
TRBV3-1/TRBV3-2,TRBJ2-3,ASSQGGGPSTDTQY
TRBV5-4,TRBJ2-3,ASTRRGRFSTDTQY
TRBV13,TRBJ1-3,ASSLGRYSGNTIY
TRBV23-1,TRBJ2-7,ASSQSGLDRVSYEQY
TRBV27,TRBJ2-1,ASSGLRDKGYNEQF
TRBV6-2/TRBV6-3,TRBJ2-3,ASSSIRGFSTDTQY
TRBV14,TRBJ2-7,ASSQDHTWPPGGEEYEQY
TRBV6-5,TRBJ1-6,ASTLGGQRSSPLH
TRBV5-6,TRBJ2-7,ASSLGLALYEQY
TRBV14,TRBJ2-3,ASSQDWRRAGADTQY
TRBV3-1/TRBV3-2,TRBJ1-1,ASSQASGKRGAF
TRBV7-2,TRBJ2-1,ASSHSGGSSSYNEQF
TRBV29-1,TRBJ2-1,SVGPSLRNEQF
TRBV6-5,TRBJ1-5,ASSLTQDGNQPQH
TRBV27,TRBJ1-2,ASSPSGQRNYGYT
TRBV4-3,TRBJ1-1,ASSHLQGSEAF
TRBV6-5,TRBJ2-1,ASLSGINEQF
TRBV19,TRBJ2-7,ASSKGTGGVSGAYEQY
TRBV5-5,TRBJ2-2,ASSFSSGRAINTGELF
TRBV6-5,TRBJ1-3,ASREDRSGNTIY
TRBV10-3,TRBJ2-3,AIRREPDSTDTQY
TRBV12-3/TRBV12-4,TRBJ1-5,ASSYGRGPQH
TRBV12-3/TRBV12-4,TRBJ1-5,ASQTGGSQPQH
TRBV6-5,TRBJ2-1,ASSQDRSSYNEQF
TRBV5-4,TRBJ2-1,ASSLVTRINNEQF
TRBV5-4,TRBJ2-7,ASSLGQGPTYEQY
TRBV5-6,TRBJ2-7,ASSLPTGTNEQY
TRBV11-3,TRBJ2-3,ASSLEGSRGLIGTQY
TRBV7-6,TRBJ1-3,ASSLGQGSGNTIY
TRBV15,TRBJ1-3,ATSRVTGLSGNTIY
TRBV19,TRBJ2-5,ASSVFSGSQETQY
TRBV7-7,TRBJ2-1,ASSPTDGSSYNEQF